Following are 9 T cell receptor beta chains from one sample sequenced in a study of response to subunit inactivated influenza vaccine. TCRdb re-called the RT-PCR reads through MiXCR, storing one row per CDR3 protein. The sample lists a few hundred thousand distinct CDR3 sequences, approximately 10% occurring once. The sample was PBMCs from blood, taken roughly 45 days after vaccination. Receptors were obtained from a man in his fifties who received an inactivated influenza vaccine.

This clonotype came up a few times. The chain employs TRBV28 and TRBJ2-1; D is possibly TRBD1 (6 bases). This CDR3 is built from 14 residues. The germline gives CDR1 MDHEN, CDR2 SYDVKM. The ends were cut back, 5 bases at V and 5 bases at J, with 13 bases in the middle. The CDR3 reads CASSLGTIHNEQFF. The CDR3 DNA reads TGTGCCAGCAGTCTCGGGACAATTCACAATGAGCAGTTCTTC. The whole variable domain, filled in from reference TRBV28 and TRBJ2-1, reads DVKVTQSSRYLVKRTGEKVFLECVQDMDHENMFWYRQDPGLGLRLIYFSYDVKMKEKGDIPEGYSVSREKKERFSLILESASTNQTSMYLCASSLGTIHNEQFFGPGTRLTVL.

This clonotype was counted ten times or more. The V and J genes are TRBV27 and TRBJ2-7; no firm D call. Germline CDR1 reads MNHEY; CDR2 reads SMNVEV (reference sequence). V shed 1 base and J shed 4 bases, with 5 bases lying between them. The CDR3 extends over 12 amino acids. The CDR3 region has the DNA TGTGCCAGCAGTTTATATGGGTACGAGCAGTACTTC. It specifies CASSLYGYEQYF.

This chain uses TRBV7-4 with TRBJ2-7, with 8 nucleotides matching TRBD2. The CDR3 spans 15 residues. Losses at the gene ends were 1 base for V and 2 bases for J; bases not matched to a gene: 4. CDR1 and CDR2 (germline): SGHVT, SQSDAQ. The CDR3 sequence is CASSLERESPYEQYF. DNA for the CDR3: TGTGCCAGCAGCTTAGAGCGGGAGAGTCCCTACGAGCAGTACTTC.

The chain has TRBV6-1 and TRBJ1-6, with D hard to call. The CDR3 is 15 residues long. Germline V gene lookup returns CDR1 MNHNS and CDR2 SASEGT. V lost 3 bases, J lost 0 bases, and 6 bases lay in between. CDR3 amino acids: CASSEWSSYNSPLHF. The CDR3 nucleotides are TGTGCCAGCAGTGAGTGGAGCTCCTATAATTCACCCCTCCACTTT.

This clonotype has just a few counts. The chain links TRBV5-5 to TRBJ1-5; D is undetermined. This CDR3 region has 14 residues. Germline CDR1 SGHKS, CDR2 YYEKEE (reference sequence). The V gene lost 5 bases and the J gene lost 6 bases, with 15 bases spanning the gap. The CDR3 region is CASRIGVLSQPQHF. The CDR3 bases are TGTGCCAGCAGGATTGGGGTTCTAAGTCAGCCCCAGCATTTT.

With regard to this clonotype: A read error may explain this, as a much larger clone is one base away. The rearrangement uses TRBV5-1 and TRBJ2-3; a weak D match, TRBD1 (6 bases). The CDR3 is made up of 15 amino acids. Germline V gene lookup returns CDR1 SGHRS and CDR2 YFSETQ. The CDR3 sequence is CVSSISGTNTDTQYF. Written as DNA, the CDR3 is TGCGTCAGCAGCATTTCCGGGACAAACACAGATACGCAGTATTTT.

The chain employs TRBV7-3 and TRBJ2-1, with unresolved D. Trimming shortened V by 5 bases and J by 9 bases, and 11 bases separated the two germline ends. Germline values: CDR1 SGHTA, CDR2 FQGTGA. The CDR3 sequence is 12 residues long. The CDR3 loop is CASSPRPGEQFF. The DNA of the CDR3 is TGTGCCAGCAGCCCCCGGCCTGGTGAGCAGTTCTTC.

The chain has TRBV5-4 and TRBJ1-2, with D hard to call. Germline lookup yields CDR1 SGHNT and CDR2 YYREEE (reference sequence). The V and J ends lost 4 bases and 3 bases respectively, with 13 bases between them. The CDR3 contains 14 residues. CDR3: CASSTYNSDYGYTF. CDR3 nucleotides: TGTGCCAGCAGCACCTACAATTCCGACTATGGCTACACCTTC. Based on the CDR3 plus reference TRBV5-4 and TRBJ1-2, the full variable domain is ETGVTQSPTHLIKTRGQQVTLRCSSQSGHNTVSWYQQALGQGPQFIFQYYREEENGRGNFPPRFSGLQFPNYSSELNVNALELDDSALYLCASSTYNSDYGYTFGSGTRLTVV.

This clonotype was seen at least ten times. The chain joins TRBV5-6 to TRBJ2-1, with 8 positions matching TRBD2. In germline, CDR1 is SGHDT, CDR2 YYEEEE. There are 15 residues in the CDR3. J was trimmed by 9 bases and V by 1 base; bases with no gene match: 9. The CDR3 loop is CASSLMTSGSGEQFF. Here the CDR3 DNA reads TGTGCCAGCAGCTTGATGACGAGCGGGAGCGGTGAGCAGTTCTTC.